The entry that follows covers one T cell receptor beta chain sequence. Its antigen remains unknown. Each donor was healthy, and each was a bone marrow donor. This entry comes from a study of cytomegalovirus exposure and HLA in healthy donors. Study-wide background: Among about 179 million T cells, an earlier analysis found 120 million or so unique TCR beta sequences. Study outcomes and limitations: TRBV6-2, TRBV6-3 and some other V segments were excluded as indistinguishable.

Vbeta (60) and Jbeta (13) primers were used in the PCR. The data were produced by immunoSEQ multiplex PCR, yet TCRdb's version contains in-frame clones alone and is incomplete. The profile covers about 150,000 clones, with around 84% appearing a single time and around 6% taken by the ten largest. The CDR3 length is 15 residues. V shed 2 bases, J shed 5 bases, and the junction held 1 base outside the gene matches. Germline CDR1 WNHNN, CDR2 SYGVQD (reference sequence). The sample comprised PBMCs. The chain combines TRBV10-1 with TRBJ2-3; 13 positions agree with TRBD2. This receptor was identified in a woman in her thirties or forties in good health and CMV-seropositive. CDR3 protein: CASSETSGRVDTQYF. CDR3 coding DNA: TGCGCCAGCAGTGAGACTAGCGGGAGGGTAGATACGCAGTATTTT.